The rows below give T cell receptor beta chains drawn from one sample of a study of T-cell reconstitution after alpha-beta-depleted transplantation in children. TCRdb used MiXCR to reprocess the PCR reads, holding one entry per CDR3 protein. The sample comprises a few hundred thousand distinct CDR3 sequences, about 9.3% of which are singletons, and approximately 2.3% rests with the top ten. The sample consisted of PBMCs from the stem cell graft donor, taken from the stem cell graft. These receptors all stem from a human donor who donated a stem cell graft to a child with acute lymphoblastic leukemia. Each CDR3 is given with its conserved first and last residue. D genes are given only for firm matches. Clone sizes are given selectively: once, few, many, or a class where the clone is expanded.

clone size: .
D gene: .
J gene: TRBJ2-3
V gene: TRBV7-2
CDR3 DNA: TGTGCCAGCAGCTTAGCGCCAGCAGATACGCAGTATTTT
CDR3 protein: CASSLAPADTQYF

clone size: .
D gene: TRBD2
J gene: TRBJ2-1
V gene: TRBV20-1
CDR3 DNA: TGCAGTGCTAGAGAGGAGCGGGAGGGCCTATTCTCCTACAATGAGCAGTTCTTC
CDR3 protein: CSAREEREGLFSYNEQFF

clone size: many
D gene: TRBD1
J gene: TRBJ2-2
V gene: TRBV5-1
CDR3 DNA: TGCGCCAGCAGCTTGGCCTATAACAGGGGGCCTAACACCGGGGAGCTGTTTTTT
CDR3 protein: CASSLAYNRGPNTGELFF

clone size: few
D gene: TRBD2
J gene: TRBJ2-7
V gene: TRBV10-3
CDR3 DNA: TGTGCCGCCTCTCGACTAGCGGGAGAGTACGAGCAGTACTTC
CDR3 protein: CAASRLAGEYEQYF

clone size: .
D gene: TRBD2
J gene: TRBJ2-7
V gene: TRBV29-1
CDR3 DNA: TGCAGCGTACTAGCGGGGTACTCCTACGAGCAGTACTTC
CDR3 protein: CSVLAGYSYEQYF

clone size: few
D gene: .
J gene: TRBJ2-5
V gene: TRBV4-2
CDR3 DNA: TGTGCCAGCGGGAATCAGGGGTCAGAGACCCAGTACTTC
CDR3 protein: CASGNQGSETQYF

clone size: few
D gene: TRBD1
J gene: TRBJ2-3
V gene: TRBV12-3/TRBV12-4
CDR3 DNA: TGTGCCAGCAGTTTACTGACAGGGCAGTTCACAGATACGCAGTATTTT
CDR3 protein: CASSLLTGQFTDTQYF

clone size: .
D gene: .
J gene: TRBJ2-7
V gene: TRBV15
CDR3 DNA: TGTGCCACCAGCCAAGGATTGATCTCCTACGAGCAGTACTTC
CDR3 protein: CATSQGLISYEQYF

clone size: .
D gene: .
J gene: TRBJ1-3
V gene: TRBV6-5
CDR3 DNA: TGTGCCAGCAGTTACTCGAGGAGCTCTGGAAACACCATATATTTT
CDR3 protein: CASSYSRSSGNTIYF

clone size: .
D gene: .
J gene: TRBJ2-7
V gene: TRBV20-1
CDR3 DNA: TGCAGTTATCTTAAACCAGGAGTACTAGGGAACGAGCAGTACTTC
CDR3 protein: CSYLKPGVLGNEQYF

clone size: .
D gene: TRBD2
J gene: TRBJ2-3
V gene: TRBV2
CDR3 DNA: TGTGCCAGTAGCGGGATGAGGACAGATACGCAGTATTTT
CDR3 protein: CASSGMRTDTQYF

clone size: .
D gene: .
J gene: TRBJ1-6
V gene: TRBV27
CDR3 DNA: TGTGCCAGCCGACTAGGGGGTGCCTATAATTCACCCCTCCACTTT
CDR3 protein: CASRLGGAYNSPLHF

clone size: many
D gene: TRBD2
J gene: TRBJ2-7
V gene: TRBV20-1
CDR3 DNA: TGCAGTGCTAGAGATCTGGGCCGAGGACTAGCCTACGAGCAGTACTTC
CDR3 protein: CSARDLGRGLAYEQYF

clone size: few
D gene: TRBD2
J gene: TRBJ2-5
V gene: TRBV3-1
CDR3 DNA: TGTGCCAGCAGCCAAGAGGGTCGCACTAGCGGGTTGGGCGAGACCCAGTACTTC
CDR3 protein: CASSQEGRTSGLGETQYF

clone size: .
D gene: TRBD2
J gene: TRBJ2-7
V gene: TRBV6-2/TRBV6-3
CDR3 DNA: TGTGCCAGCCGGGGGGGTTCCCACGAGCAGTACTTC
CDR3 protein: CASRGGSHEQYF

clone size: few
D gene: TRBD1
J gene: TRBJ1-4
V gene: TRBV7-9
CDR3 DNA: TGTGCCAGCACCAGGGGGACTGGGGCGACCGAAAAACTGTTTTTT
CDR3 protein: CASTRGTGATEKLFF

clone size: few
D gene: TRBD2
J gene: TRBJ2-3
V gene: TRBV29-1
CDR3 DNA: TGCAGCGTTGAGGGGCTAGCGGGAGCCCTCAGCACAGATACGCAGTATTTT
CDR3 protein: CSVEGLAGALSTDTQYF

clone size: few
D gene: TRBD2
J gene: TRBJ2-2
V gene: TRBV20-1
CDR3 DNA: TGCAGTGCTAGAGGGCCTATTAGACTAGCGGGAGTCCTCGGGGAGCTGTTTTTT
CDR3 protein: CSARGPIRLAGVLGELFF

clone size: few
D gene: .
J gene: TRBJ2-3
V gene: TRBV18
CDR3 DNA: TGTGCCAGCTCACCCTTACCTCGCCAGGCGAGCACAGATACGCAGTATTTT
CDR3 protein: CASSPLPRQASTDTQYF

clone size: few
D gene: TRBD2
J gene: TRBJ2-5
V gene: TRBV5-1
CDR3 DNA: TGCGCCAGCAGCTTGGCAGTAGCGGGAATGGAGACCCAGTACTTC
CDR3 protein: CASSLAVAGMETQYF

clone size: .
D gene: TRBD1
J gene: TRBJ1-4
V gene: TRBV28
CDR3 DNA: TGTGCCAGCAGTTTAGTCACAGGGGCGTCGACTAATGAAAAACTGTTTTTT
CDR3 protein: CASSLVTGASTNEKLFF

clone size: .
D gene: TRBD2
J gene: TRBJ2-7
V gene: TRBV7-2
CDR3 DNA: TGTGCCAGCAGCCACTTCGGGCTAGCGGGAGGGAGCGAGCAGTACTTC
CDR3 protein: CASSHFGLAGGSEQYF

clone size: .
D gene: .
J gene: TRBJ2-7
V gene: TRBV10-3
CDR3 DNA: TGTGCCATCAGCAGACCCAATCTACCCTACGAGCAGTACTTC
CDR3 protein: CAISRPNLPYEQYF